The 24 T cell receptor beta chains listed next were all sequenced from one sample in a study of blood T cells in healthy people across ages. Sample-barcoded 5' priming and a J-beta primer mix drove a second PCR of roughly 6 to 12 cycles. A single record per CDR3 protein comes from TCRdb applying MiXCR to the 5' RACE reads. The table records about 800,000 distinct CDR3 sequences, 25% of them present only once. The data also belong to a second study, concerning T cells of mothers and their children.

What was sequenced was blood. The receptors here all came from a boy between 10 and 17 years old in good health.

This clonotype was seen more than once but under ten times. The chain couples TRBV7-9 to TRBJ2-7; TRBD2 might be the D (5 bases). CDR1 SEHNR and CDR2 FQNEAQ come from the germline V gene (reference sequence). The CDR3 totals 13 residues. Trimming shortened V by 6 bases and J by 4 bases, and 13 bases separated the two germline ends. The CDR3 protein is CASRPTPGYEQYF. As DNA, the CDR3 is TGTGCCAGCAGGCCCACTCCGGGGTACGAGCAGTACTTC.

Written as DNA, the CDR3 is TGTGCCAGCAGCTTATACGGGGGGGGACACAATGAGCAGTTCTTC. Protein product: CASSLYGGGHNEQFF. The V and J genes are TRBV7-2 and TRBJ2-1, with TRBD2 matching 8 bases. The CDR3 totals 15 residues. Trimming removed 2 bases from V and 5 bases from J; junction bases left unmatched: 5. Germline loops: CDR1 SGHTA, CDR2 FQGNSA.

A few counts support this clonotype. The chain joins TRBV7-2 to TRBJ1-1; 11 nucleotides agree with TRBD1. CDR3 length: 16 amino acids. Germline CDR1 and CDR2: SGHTA and FQGNSA. V shed 5 bases, J shed 1 base, and the junction held 6 bases outside the gene matches. The CDR3 protein is CASSTRGTGGNTEAFF. DNA of the CDR3: TGTGCCAGCAGCACCCGAGGGACAGGGGGGAACACTGAAGCTTTCTTT.

This clonotype showed up just a few times. The rearrangement links TRBV20-1 to TRBJ1-5; D uncertain. The CDR3 totals 14 residues. V was clipped by 3 bases and J by 0 bases, with 9 bases between them. The germline V gene encodes CDR1 DFQATT and CDR2 SNEGSKA (reference sequence). The CDR3: CSARKVNSNQPQHF. In DNA, the CDR3 is TGCAGTGCTAGGAAGGTAAATAGCAATCAGCCCCAGCATTTT.

This clonotype was detected a few times. The rearrangement uses TRBV29-1 and TRBJ2-5; 11 bases are a match to TRBD1. This CDR3 has 13 residues. V gave up 5 bases and J gave up 6 bases; unmatched junction bases: 5. The V gene's germline CDR1 is SQVTM and CDR2 ANQGSEA. The CDR3 sequence: CSVWTGGRQTQYF. CDR3 nucleotide sequence: TGCAGCGTTTGGACAGGGGGCCGGCAGACCCAGTACTTC. Filled out from reference TRBV29-1 and TRBJ2-5, the complete variable domain reads SAVISQKPSRDICQRGTSLTIQCQVDSQVTMMFWYRQQPGQSLTLIATANQGSEATYESGFVIDKFPISRPNLTFSTLTVSNMSPEDSSIYLCSVWTGGRQTQYFGPGTRLLVL.

This clonotype was counted between two and nine times. This sequence joins TRBV5-6 and TRBJ1-5, with 8 bases aligning to TRBD1. Trimming at V came to 2 bases and at J to 6 bases, leaving 4 bases not matched to a gene. CDR1 and CDR2 (germline): SGHDT, YYEEEE. The CDR3 is made up of 14 amino acids. In nucleotides, the CDR3 is TGTGCCAGCAGCTTCCAGGGGGCTGGTCAGCCCCAGCATTTT. Translating gives CASSFQGAGQPQHF. The variable domain in full, with the rest retrieved from reference TRBV5-6 and TRBJ1-5, is DAGVTQSPTHLIKTRGQQVTLRCSPKSGHDTVSWYQQALGQGPQFIFQYYEEEERQRGNFPDRFSGHQFPNYSSELNVNALLLGDSALYLCASSFQGAGQPQHFGDGTRLSIL.

The J gene is TRBJ2-5, the V gene TRBV25-1, with D unclear. The J call may be incorrect, as the DNA end agrees better with TRBJ2-1. Germline V CDR1 and CDR2: MGHDK, SYGVNS. This CDR3 is 15 amino acids long. This chain's CDR3 is CASNKHGSVGNEQFF. In DNA form, the CDR3 reads TGTGCCAGCAACAAGCACGGTTCGGTTGGTAATGAGCAGTTCTTC.

This clonotype was seen a handful of times. The chain carries TRBV2 and TRBJ2-1; 8 bases line up with TRBD2. The CDR3 runs 12 residues. Trimming cost V 7 bases and J 10 bases; bases outside gene matches: 6. CDR1 and CDR2 from the germline V gene are SNHLY and FYNNEI. This CDR3 is CASKRGWDEQFF. The DNA of the CDR3 is TGTGCCAGCAAGCGGGGGTGGGACGAGCAGTTCTTC.

The chain is built from TRBV4-3 and TRBJ2-4; D possibly matches TRBD1 or TRBD2 (5 bases each). CDR1 LGHNA and CDR2 YSLEER come from the germline V gene. The CDR3 extends over 12 amino acids. V lost 4 bases and J lost 9, with 10 bases in between. CDR3 loop: CASSLEGSIQYF. CDR3 nucleotides: TGCGCCAGCAGCCTAGAGGGGAGCATTCAGTACTTC.

The J gene is TRBJ2-7, the V gene TRBV29-1; 8 bases line up with TRBD1. In germline, CDR1 is SQVTM, CDR2 ANQGSEA. J lost 3 bases, V lost 1 base, and 5 bases had no gene match. The CDR3 is 14 residues long. CDR3 region: CSVEVTGGGYEQYF. The CDR3 DNA sequence: TGCAGCGTTGAAGTAACAGGGGGAGGCTACGAGCAGTACTTC.

This clonotype was observed a handful of times. Written as DNA, the CDR3 is TGTGCCAGCAGACCGAATGGGGAAGAGACCCAGTACTTC. This gives the protein CASRPNGEETQYF. The chain is built from TRBV28 and TRBJ2-5, with D unclear. The CDR3 runs to 13 residues. From germline, CDR1 is MDHEN and CDR2 SYDVKM. V dropped 6 bases and J dropped 3 bases, with 11 bases sitting between them.

This chain uses TRBV12-3 or TRBV12-4 with TRBJ2-3; D is perhaps TRBD2 (5 bases). V lost 5 bases and J 1 base, leaving 25 bases between the germline ends. There are 19 residues in the CDR3. The CDR3 region has the DNA TGTGCCAGCAGTCCAAACTACCGGGATGGCCGATCGGGCACAGATACGCAGTATTTT. It translates to CASSPNYRDGRSGTDTQYF.

The chain uses TRBV23-1 and TRBJ2-3; a possible D gene is TRBD2 (5 bases). TRBV23-1 is treated as an ORF (open reading frame) with a function not yet certain. V was shortened by 3 bases and J by 5 bases, with 18 bases between the two germline ends. This CDR3 contains 16 residues. The CDR3 here is CASSHWTGCSLDTQYF. CDR3 nucleotide sequence: TGCGCCAGCAGTCATTGGACTGGCTGCAGCCTAGATACGCAGTATTTT.

This chain links TRBV11-2 with TRBJ2-3, with 7 bases that match TRBD2. Germline loops: CDR1 SGHAT, CDR2 FQNNGV. The CDR3 runs 16 residues. V lost 0 bases, J lost 1 base, and 4 bases stayed unmatched. CDR3 residues: CASSLDVGGGTDTQYF. CDR3 bases: TGTGCCAGCAGCTTAGATGTGGGGGGGGGCACAGATACGCAGTATTTT.

There are a few counts of this clonotype. V gene TRBV5-1 combines with J gene TRBJ2-7; maybe TRBD2 (5 bases). The V end was cut by 0 bases, the J end by 4 bases, with 11 bases between. Germline V CDR1 and CDR2: SGHRS, YFSETQ. The CDR3 extends over 14 amino acids. CDR3 in DNA: TGCGCCAGCAGCTTGGAGCGGTCCTTTTACGAGCAGTACTTC. Protein sequence: CASSLERSFYEQYF.

This clonotype was observed a few times. CDR3 loop: CASSYSQQGGYTF. CDR3 coding DNA: TGTGCCAGCAGTTACTCTCAACAGGGTGGCTACACCTTC. V is TRBV6-2 or TRBV6-3 and J is TRBJ1-2; TRBD1 might be the D (6 bases). V was pared by 0 bases and J by 7 bases, with 9 bases between. The CDR3 runs to 13 residues. Germline CDR1 MNHEY, CDR2 SVGEGT.

This clonotype has only a few counts. The rearrangement links TRBV24-1 to TRBJ2-3, with D possibly TRBD1 on 6 matching bases. In germline, CDR1 is KGHDR, CDR2 SFDVKD. CDR3 size: 16 residues. V lost 3 bases and J 2 bases, leaving 14 bases between the germline ends. CDR3 coding DNA: TGTGCCACCAGTGATCCTACAGGGTATGACACAGATACGCAGTATTTT. It codes for CATSDPTGYDTDTQYF.

As regards this clonotype: Sequence at one end of the junction differs from germline and may be a read error. The chain combines TRBV7-2 with TRBJ2-7; D not certain. The CDR3 is made up of 12 amino acids. Germline V CDR1 and CDR2: SGHTA, FQGNSA. The chain's CDR3 is CASSLDTHEQYF. The CDR3 bases are TGTGCTAGCAGCTTAGATACCCACGAGCAGTACTTC.

V is TRBV4-1 and J is TRBJ2-7; TRBD2 agrees at 10 bases. Germline CDR1 reads MGHRA; CDR2 reads YSYEKL. The CDR3 has 16 amino acids. After removal of 0 bases from V and 1 base from J, the junction contained 3 bases not matched to a gene. The CDR3 reads CASSQDSSGRSYEQYV. The DNA for the CDR3 is TGCGCCAGCAGCCAAGATTCTAGCGGGAGATCCTACGAGCAGTACGTC.

This chain joins TRBV5-1 and TRBJ1-1, with TRBD1 matching 9 bases. The CDR3 is 12 amino acids. V gave up 7 bases and J gave up 3 bases; unmatched junction bases: 1. The germline gives CDR1 SGHRS, CDR2 YFSETQ. CDR3 nucleotides: TGCGCCAGCCGACAGGGGGACACTGAAGCTTTCTTT. It is translated as CASRQGDTEAFF.

This rearrangement joins TRBV4-3 to TRBJ1-4, with TRBD1 identical over 8 bases. J was trimmed by 3 bases and V by 0 bases; bases with no gene match: 9. The germline V gene encodes CDR1 LGHNA and CDR2 YSLEER. The CDR3 totals 18 residues. The CDR3 DNA reads TGCGCCAGCAGCCAAGATCCTCCAGGGGGCTCTGCTAATGAAAAACTGTTTTTT. Translating it yields CASSQDPPGGSANEKLFF.

This clonotype was found a few times. The CDR3 region is CASSQDESGSETQYF. CDR3 nucleotides: TGCGCCAGCAGCCAAGATGAGAGCGGGAGTGAGACCCAGTACTTC. This chain links TRBV4-3 with TRBJ2-5; 8 nucleotides align to TRBD2. This CDR3 contains 15 residues. Germline CDR1 is LGHNA and CDR2 is YSLEER. V was pared by 0 bases and J by 5 bases, with 5 bases of the junction left unmatched.

The chain joins TRBV28 to TRBJ2-7; D gene ambiguous. V was clipped by 1 base and J by 1 base, with 8 bases between them. Germline V CDR1 and CDR2: MDHEN, SYDVKM. This CDR3 is 14 amino acids long. The CDR3 spells CASSLSHLSYEQYF. Here the CDR3 DNA reads TGTGCCAGCAGTTTATCTCACCTTTCCTACGAGCAGTACTTC.

This sequence joins TRBV7-9 and TRBJ1-1; possible D gene TRBD1, 6 bases. V gave up 6 bases and J gave up 3 bases, with 17 bases separating them. Germline V lookup: CDR1 SEHNR, CDR2 FQNEAQ (reference sequence). The CDR3 has 15 amino acids. The CDR3 loop is CASRENTGTDTEAFF. DNA of the CDR3: TGTGCCAGCAGGGAAAACACAGGGACGGACACTGAAGCTTTCTTT.